The text below deals with one T cell receptor beta chain. The target antigen is unknown. V lost 8 bases, J lost 1 base, and 12 bases lay in between. The germline CDR1 and CDR2 sequences are SGHTA and FQGNSA. The CDR3 spans 13 residues. The sample belongs to a study of Graves' ophthalmopathy and Graves' hyperthyroidism. Points from the study as a whole: The majority of expanded thyroid clonotypes above 0.001 frequency also occurred in blood.

Clinicians made diagnoses from clinical symptoms, serum thyroxine, TRAb, thyroid ultrasound and orbital computed tomography. For repertoire sequencing, the TCR beta CDR3 regions were amplified from RNA transcripts. A first-round RT-PCR used HTBI primers, followed by a second-round multiplex PCR. TCRdb ran MiXCR on the multiplex PCR reads and lists one entry per CDR3 protein. The data hold more than 550,000 distinct CDR3 sequences, with under 50% observed a single time. The chain couples TRBV7-2 to TRBJ2-7, with D maybe TRBD1 (6 bases). The receptor was isolated from an adult man with Graves' ophthalmopathy. Sequences were obtained from peripheral blood. The CDR3 reads CASADTGSYEQYF. The CDR3 nucleotides read TGTGCCAGCGCTGATACAGGGTCCTACGAGCAGTACTTC. Full variable domain (missing parts from reference TRBV7-2 and TRBJ2-7): GAGVSQSPSNKVTEKGKDVELRCDPISGHTALYWYRQSLGQGLEFLIYFQGNSAPDKSGLPSDRFSAERTGGSVSTLTIQRTQQEDSAVYLCASADTGSYEQYFGPGTRLTVT.